A selection of T cell receptor beta chains follows, all from one sample in a study of cytomegalovirus exposure and HLA in healthy donors. Assay: immunoSEQ multiplex PCR; the TCRdb copy retains only in-frame clones and omits some. Among 200,000 or so clones listed, about 80% were seen once. Sample: PBMCs. The receptor source for this set is a man in his late teens or twenties in good health and CMV-seropositive. Both conserved end residues are part of each CDR3. Fields, in order: clone size, D gene, J gene, V gene, CDR3 protein, CDR3 DNA. A D gene is named only where the DNA matches it firmly. The size of a clone is reported for some rows only, either as once, few or many, or as a class for expanded clones.

size: once
D: .
J: TRBJ2-3
V: TRBV9
CDR3: CASSVGSGTSTDTQYF
DNA: TGTGCCAGCAGCGTAGGCTCGGGAACTAGCACAGATACGCAGTATTTT

size: .
D: TRBD2
J: TRBJ2-1
V: TRBV4-3
CDR3: CASSQAPLGGASYNEQFF
DNA: TGCGCCAGCAGCCAAGCGCCCCTCGGGGGGGCCTCCTACAATGAGCAGTTCTTC

size: medium-sized
D: .
J: TRBJ2-2
V: TRBV9
CDR3: CASSSPRGVPNTGELFF
DNA: TGTGCCAGCAGCTCACCCCGCGGAGTCCCGAACACCGGGGAGCTGTTTTTT

size: .
D: .
J: TRBJ2-3
V: TRBV9
CDR3: CASTPRGINTDTQYF
DNA: TGTGCCAGCACTCCGAGAGGGATCAACACAGATACGCAGTATTTT

size: once
D: TRBD1
J: TRBJ1-2
V: TRBV19
CDR3: CASSIDDRGAYGYTF
DNA: TGTGCCAGTAGTATAGACGACAGGGGAGCCTATGGCTACACCTTC

size: .
D: .
J: TRBJ2-7
V: TRBV28
CDR3: CASSLANTGPSYEQYF
DNA: TGTGCCAGCAGTTTGGCTAACACAGGGCCCTCCTACGAGCAGTACTTC

size: .
D: .
J: TRBJ2-3
V: TRBV21-1
CDR3: CASSGRLAGGPKTDTQYF
DNA: TGTGCCAGCAGCGGCCGACTAGCGGGAGGGCCTAAGACAGATACGCAGTATTTT

size: .
D: .
J: TRBJ1-5
V: TRBV19
CDR3: CASSMVRGNQPQHF
DNA: TGTGCCAGTAGTATGGTCAGGGGCAATCAGCCCCAGCATTTT

size: .
D: .
J: TRBJ1-1
V: TRBV29-1
CDR3: CSVEGAYEAFF
DNA: TGCAGCGTTGAAGGGGCTTATGAAGCTTTCTTT

size: once
D: TRBD1
J: TRBJ1-3
V: TRBV7-9
CDR3: CASSFSGTGGLSSGNTIYF
DNA: TGTGCCAGCAGCTTCTCTGGGACAGGGGGCCTCTCCTCTGGAAACACCATATATTTT

size: few
D: TRBD1
J: TRBJ1-5
V: TRBV28
CDR3: CASSLIGTGGVGPQHF
DNA: TGTGCCAGCAGTTTAATCGGGACAGGGGGCGTAGGGCCCCAGCATTTT

size: .
D: TRBD1
J: TRBJ2-7
V: TRBV18
CDR3: CASSREQGYSYEQYF
DNA: TGTGCCAGCTCACGTGAACAGGGGTACTCCTACGAGCAGTACTTC

size: few
D: .
J: TRBJ2-7
V: TRBV5-6
CDR3: CASSLADEQYF
DNA: TGTGCCAGCAGCTTGGCTGACGAGCAGTACTTC

size: .
D: .
J: TRBJ1-2
V: TRBV5-4
CDR3: CASSLGTYPNYGYTF
DNA: TGTGCCAGCAGCTTAGGGACATACCCTAACTATGGCTACACCTTC

size: .
D: .
J: TRBJ2-1
V: TRBV6-1
CDR3: CASTSEGGSYNEQFF
DNA: TGTGCCAGCACCTCCGAGGGGGGGTCCTACAATGAGCAGTTCTTC

size: few
D: TRBD2
J: TRBJ2-3
V: TRBV15
CDR3: CATSPGGAGGNTQYF
DNA: TGTGCCACCAGCCCCGGGGGGGCGGGAGGGAATACGCAGTATTTT

size: .
D: .
J: TRBJ1-2
V: TRBV28
CDR3: CATTPGGYGYTF
DNA: TGTGCTACGACACCGGGGGGCTATGGCTACACCTTC